Listed below are T cell receptor beta chains from one sample, sequenced in a study of T cell repertoires in cytomegalovirus infection. One entry per CDR3 protein, called by TCRdb with MiXCR from the reads. The sample has hundreds of thousands of distinct CDR3 sequences; around 10% are singletons. What was sequenced was PBMCs. The receptors come from a human donor in good health (CMV status not recorded). Some clones in this sample may be carry-over from other donors' samples. CDR3s include the opening cysteine and the closing phenylalanine or tryptophan. A D gene is named only where the DNA matches it firmly. Part of the rows lack a size; the others show once, few, many or a class for expanded clones.

V	size	J	D	DNA	CDR3
TRBV4-1	many	TRBJ2-5	NA	TGCGCCAGCAGCCACTCACAGGGTGGGTTGGAGACCCAGTACTTC	CASSHSQGGLETQYF
TRBV14	many	TRBJ2-1	NA	TGTGCCAGCAGCCAAGGGCGATGGAGTGAGCAGTTCTTC	CASSQGRWSEQFF
TRBV20-1	many	TRBJ2-1	TRBD1	TGCAGTGGGACGGGACAGACCAATGAGCAGTTCTTC	CSGTGQTNEQFF
TRBV28	many	TRBJ2-5	NA	TGTGCCAGCAGTCCCCCGACACTGCCCATAGAGACCCAGTACTTC	CASSPPTLPIETQYF
TRBV15	many	TRBJ1-2	NA	TGTGCCACCAGCAGCGGGATTGGGCGAACTCAGAGCTATGGCTACACCTTC	CATSSGIGRTQSYGYTF
TRBV20-1	NA	TRBJ1-1	NA	TGCAGTGCTAGAGGGCGGCAGGGTGACACTGAAGCTTTCTTT	CSARGRQGDTEAFF
TRBV3-1	many	TRBJ2-1	TRBD2	TGTGCCAGCAAAATGACTAGCGGGGGACCCAATGAGCAGTTCTTC	CASKMTSGGPNEQFF
TRBV18	NA	TRBJ2-5	NA	TGTGCCAGCTCACCATCGTACGAGACCCAGTACTTC	CASSPSYETQYF
TRBV7-3	many	TRBJ2-1	TRBD1	TGTGCCAGCAGCCCAGGACAGGGGGCGCGTGTAGGTGAGCAGTTCTTC	CASSPGQGARVGEQFF
TRBV20-1	many	TRBJ1-1	NA	TGCAGTGCTAGAGCGGGACACCCCGTAGCTGAAGCTTTCTTT	CSARAGHPVAEAFF
TRBV7-8	many	TRBJ2-5	NA	TGTGCCAGCAGCTTTCGAAAGAGGGGATACGTCCCCCAGGAGACCCAGTACTTC	CASSFRKRGYVPQETQYF
TRBV28	NA	TRBJ1-2	TRBD1	TGTGCCAGCAGTTTGGGGACAGGGCGCTATGGCTACACCTTC	CASSLGTGRYGYTF
TRBV5-1	many	TRBJ2-3	NA	TGCGCCAGCAGCCCCGCCCGTGCGAGGAGAACAGATACGCAGTATTTT	CASSPARARRTDTQYF
TRBV29-1	few	TRBJ2-3	NA	TGCAGCGTTCGCGACCGGGTCTGGAACACAGATACGCAGTATTTT	CSVRDRVWNTDTQYF
TRBV11-3	NA	TRBJ2-4	NA	TGTGCCAGCAGCTTAGGGGGCCGAGAGAACATTCAGTACTTC	CASSLGGRENIQYF
TRBV20-1	many	TRBJ1-5	TRBD1	TGCAGTGCTTCGGGACAGCTTAGCAATCAGCCCCAGCATTTT	CSASGQLSNQPQHF
TRBV5-1	many	TRBJ1-2	NA	TGCGCCAGCAGCTCCGGACAGTTTTTCAACTATGGCTACACCTTC	CASSSGQFFNYGYTF
TRBV5-1	many	TRBJ2-7	TRBD2	TGCGCCAGCAGCTTGGAAGCGGGGTCCTTGAGAGAGCAGTACTTC	CASSLEAGSLREQYF
TRBV3-1	NA	TRBJ1-2	TRBD1	TGTGCCAGCAGCCAAGTCCCGGGACAGAATAACTATGGCTACACCTTC	CASSQVPGQNNYGYTF
TRBV20-1	many	TRBJ2-3	TRBD2	TGCAGTGCTAGAAGTAGCGGGGTGCTAAGGGGAGATACGCAGTATTTT	CSARSSGVLRGDTQYF
TRBV7-9	many	TRBJ1-2	NA	TGTGCCAGCAGCCTCGGACCAGACGGCTACACCTTC	CASSLGPDGYTF
TRBV28	many	TRBJ1-1	NA	TGTGCCAGCAGTTGGAGGTGGGGGGTTGAAGCTTTCTTT	CASSWRWGVEAFF
TRBV7-9	few	TRBJ2-1	NA	TGTGCCAGCAGCTTGGAAGAACTGATATTGGCCTACAATGAGCAGTTCTTC	CASSLEELILAYNEQFF
TRBV2	NA	TRBJ2-1	NA	TGTGCCAGCGGATCAAGGGAGCAGTTCTTC	CASGSREQFF
TRBV20-1	NA	TRBJ2-1	TRBD1	TGCAGTGCTTCTTTGGACAGGGGGAATGAGCAGTTCTTC	CSASLDRGNEQFF
TRBV28	many	TRBJ1-2	TRBD1	TGTGCCAGCAGGGCAGGGGGCGTTCCTGGCTACACCTTC	CASRAGGVPGYTF
TRBV2	NA	TRBJ2-1	TRBD1	TGTGCCAGCAGAAAGTGGACAGGGACTGAGCAGTTCTTC	CASRKWTGTEQFF
TRBV19	NA	TRBJ2-2	TRBD1	TGTGCCAGTAGGCCGGGACAGGGGATCACCGGGGAGCTGTTTTTT	CASRPGQGITGELFF
TRBV7-2	many	TRBJ1-3	NA	TGTGCCAGCAGCTTCGTCACAGGGTTTTCTGGAAACACCATATATTTT	CASSFVTGFSGNTIYF
TRBV28	NA	TRBJ1-5	NA	TGTGCCAGCAGTGGGGACAGCAATCAGCCCCAGCATTTT	CASSGDSNQPQHF